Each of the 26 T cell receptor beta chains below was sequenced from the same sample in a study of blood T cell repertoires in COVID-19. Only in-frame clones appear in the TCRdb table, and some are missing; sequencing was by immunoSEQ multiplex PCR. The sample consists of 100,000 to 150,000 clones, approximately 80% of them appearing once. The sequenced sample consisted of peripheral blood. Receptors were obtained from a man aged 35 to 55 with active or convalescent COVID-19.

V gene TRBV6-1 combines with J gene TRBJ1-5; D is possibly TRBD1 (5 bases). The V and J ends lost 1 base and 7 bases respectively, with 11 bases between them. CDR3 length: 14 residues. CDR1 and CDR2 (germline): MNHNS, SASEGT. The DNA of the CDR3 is TGTGCCAGCAGTGAAGACGGGGGTCGGCAGCCCCAGCATTTT. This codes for CASSEDGGRQPQHF.

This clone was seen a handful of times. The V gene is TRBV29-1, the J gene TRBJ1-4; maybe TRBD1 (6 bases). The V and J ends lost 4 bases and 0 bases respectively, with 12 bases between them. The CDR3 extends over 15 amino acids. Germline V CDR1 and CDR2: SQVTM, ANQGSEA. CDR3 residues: CSVGAQGATNEKLFF. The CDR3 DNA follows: TGCAGCGTTGGGGCACAGGGCGCAACTAATGAAAAACTGTTTTTT.

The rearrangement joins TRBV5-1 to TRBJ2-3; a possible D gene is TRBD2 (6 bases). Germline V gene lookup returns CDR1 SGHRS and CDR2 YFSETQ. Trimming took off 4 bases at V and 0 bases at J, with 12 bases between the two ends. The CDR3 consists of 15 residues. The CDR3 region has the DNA TGCGCCAGCAGCGGGGACTCCCCTAGCACAGATACGCAGTATTTT. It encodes CASSGDSPSTDTQYF.

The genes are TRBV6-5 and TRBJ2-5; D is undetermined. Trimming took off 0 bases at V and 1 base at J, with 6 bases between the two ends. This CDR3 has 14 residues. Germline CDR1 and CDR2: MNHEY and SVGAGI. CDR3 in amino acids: CASSYSPVQETQYF. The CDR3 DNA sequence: TGTGCCAGCAGTTACTCCCCAGTCCAAGAGACCCAGTACTTC.

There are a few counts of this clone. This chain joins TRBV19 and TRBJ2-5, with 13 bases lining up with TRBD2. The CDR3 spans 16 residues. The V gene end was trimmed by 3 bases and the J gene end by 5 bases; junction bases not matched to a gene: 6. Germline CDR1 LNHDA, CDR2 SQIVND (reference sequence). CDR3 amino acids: CASSITSGGAWETQYF. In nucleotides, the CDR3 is TGTGCCAGTAGTATTACTAGCGGGGGGGCCTGGGAGACCCAGTACTTC.

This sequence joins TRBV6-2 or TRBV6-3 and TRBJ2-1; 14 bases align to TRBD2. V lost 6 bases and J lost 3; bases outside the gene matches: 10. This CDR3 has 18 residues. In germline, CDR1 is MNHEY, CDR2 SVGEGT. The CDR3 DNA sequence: TGTGCCAGCAGCCCATCAAAGGGACTAGCGGGGGTCTACAATGAGCAGTTCTTC. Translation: CASSPSKGLAGVYNEQFF.

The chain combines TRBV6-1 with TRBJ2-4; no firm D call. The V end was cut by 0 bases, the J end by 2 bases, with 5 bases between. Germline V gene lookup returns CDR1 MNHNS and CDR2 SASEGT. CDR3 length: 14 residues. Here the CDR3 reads CASSEAGSKNIQYF. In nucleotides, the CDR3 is TGTGCCAGCAGTGAAGCCGGGTCCAAAAACATTCAGTACTTC.

The CDR3 sequence is CATSDPGLNTQYF. The CDR3 coding sequence is TGTGCCACCAGTGACCCGGGACTCAATACGCAGTATTTT. This chain links TRBV24-1 with TRBJ2-3; possible D gene TRBD2, 6 bases. Trimming left V 4 bases short and J 7 bases short, with 11 bases between. From germline, CDR1 is KGHDR and CDR2 SFDVKD. The CDR3 has 13 residues.

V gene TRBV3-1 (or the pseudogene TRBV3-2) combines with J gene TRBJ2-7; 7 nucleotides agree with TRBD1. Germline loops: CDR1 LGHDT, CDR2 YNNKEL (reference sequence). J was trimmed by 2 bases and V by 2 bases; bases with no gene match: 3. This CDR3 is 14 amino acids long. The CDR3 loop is CASSQNRGAYEQYF. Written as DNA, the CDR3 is TGTGCCAGCAGCCAAAACAGGGGAGCCTACGAGCAGTACTTC.

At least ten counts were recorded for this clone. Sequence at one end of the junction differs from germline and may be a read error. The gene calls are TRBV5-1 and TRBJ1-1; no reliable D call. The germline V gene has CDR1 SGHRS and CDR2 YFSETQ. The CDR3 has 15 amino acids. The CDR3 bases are TGCGCCAGCAGTCCTGATACGGGAGGGAACAGTGAAGCTTTCTTT. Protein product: CASSPDTGGNSEAFF.

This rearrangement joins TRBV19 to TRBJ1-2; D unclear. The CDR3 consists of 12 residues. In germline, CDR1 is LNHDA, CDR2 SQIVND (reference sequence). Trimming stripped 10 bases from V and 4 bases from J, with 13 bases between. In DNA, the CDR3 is TGTGCCACTCAAGGAGTTCTCTATGGCTACACCTTC. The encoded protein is CATQGVLYGYTF.

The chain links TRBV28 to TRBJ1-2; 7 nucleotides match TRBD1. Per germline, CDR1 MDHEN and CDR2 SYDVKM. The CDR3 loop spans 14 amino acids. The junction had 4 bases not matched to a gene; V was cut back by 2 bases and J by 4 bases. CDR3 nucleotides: TGTGCCAGCAGTTTACCCGGACAGGTCTATGGCTACACCTTC. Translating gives CASSLPGQVYGYTF.

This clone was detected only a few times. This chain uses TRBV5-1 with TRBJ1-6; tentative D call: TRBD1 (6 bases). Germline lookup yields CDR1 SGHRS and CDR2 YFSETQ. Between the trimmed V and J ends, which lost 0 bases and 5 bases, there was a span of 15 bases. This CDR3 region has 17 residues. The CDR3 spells CASSLAQGYVDNSPLHF. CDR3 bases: TGCGCCAGCAGCTTGGCACAGGGTTATGTGGATAATTCACCCCTCCACTTT.

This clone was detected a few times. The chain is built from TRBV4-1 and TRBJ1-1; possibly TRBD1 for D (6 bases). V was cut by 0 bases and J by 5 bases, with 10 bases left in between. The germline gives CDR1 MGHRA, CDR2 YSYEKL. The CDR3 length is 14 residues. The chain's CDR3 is CASSQDRGLTEAFF. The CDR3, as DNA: TGCGCCAGCAGCCAAGACAGGGGTTTGACTGAAGCTTTCTTT.

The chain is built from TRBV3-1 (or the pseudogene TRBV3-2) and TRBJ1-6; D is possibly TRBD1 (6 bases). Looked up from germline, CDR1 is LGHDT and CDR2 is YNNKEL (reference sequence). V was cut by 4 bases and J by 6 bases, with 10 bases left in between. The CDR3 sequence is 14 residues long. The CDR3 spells CASSPGVSNSPLHF. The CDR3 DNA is TGTGCCAGCAGCCCAGGGGTGAGTAATTCACCCCTCCACTTT.

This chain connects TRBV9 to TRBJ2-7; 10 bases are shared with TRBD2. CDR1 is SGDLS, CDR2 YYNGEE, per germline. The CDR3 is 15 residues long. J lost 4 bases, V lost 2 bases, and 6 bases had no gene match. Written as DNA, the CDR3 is TGTGCCAGCAGCGTCGGGAATAGCGGGGGGTACGAGCAGTACTTC. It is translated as CASSVGNSGGYEQYF. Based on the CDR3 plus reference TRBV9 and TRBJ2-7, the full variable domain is DSGVTQTPKHLITATGQRVTLRCSPRSGDLSVYWYQQSLDQGLQFLIQYYNGEERAKGNILERFSAQQFPDLHSELNLSSLELGDSALYFCASSVGNSGGYEQYFGPGTRLTVT.

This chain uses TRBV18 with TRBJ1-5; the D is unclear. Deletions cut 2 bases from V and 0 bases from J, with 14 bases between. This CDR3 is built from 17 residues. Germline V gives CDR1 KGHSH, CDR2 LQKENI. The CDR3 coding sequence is TGTGCCAGCTCACCAGGGTCGGGTCTTGATAGCAATCAGCCCCAGCATTTT. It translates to CASSPGSGLDSNQPQHF.

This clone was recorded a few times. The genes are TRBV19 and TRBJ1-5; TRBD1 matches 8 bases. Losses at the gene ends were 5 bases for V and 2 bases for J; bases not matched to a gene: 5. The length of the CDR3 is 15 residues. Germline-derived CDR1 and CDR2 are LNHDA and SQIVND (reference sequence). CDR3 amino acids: CASSASTGGNQPQHF. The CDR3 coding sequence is TGTGCCAGTAGTGCATCGACAGGGGGCAATCAGCCCCAGCATTTT. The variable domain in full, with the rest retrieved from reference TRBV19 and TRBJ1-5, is DGGITQSPKYLFRKEGQNVTLSCEQNLNHDAMYWYRQDPGQGLRLIYYSQIVNDFQKGDIAEGYSVSREKKESFPLTVTSAQKNPTAFYLCASSASTGGNQPQHFGDGTRLSIL.

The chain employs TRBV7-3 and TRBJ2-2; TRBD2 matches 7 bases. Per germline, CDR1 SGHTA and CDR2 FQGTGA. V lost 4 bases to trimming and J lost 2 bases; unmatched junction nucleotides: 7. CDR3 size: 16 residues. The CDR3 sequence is CASSSTGTTNTGELFF. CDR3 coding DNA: TGTGCCAGCAGCTCAACCGGGACTACAAACACCGGGGAGCTGTTTTTT.

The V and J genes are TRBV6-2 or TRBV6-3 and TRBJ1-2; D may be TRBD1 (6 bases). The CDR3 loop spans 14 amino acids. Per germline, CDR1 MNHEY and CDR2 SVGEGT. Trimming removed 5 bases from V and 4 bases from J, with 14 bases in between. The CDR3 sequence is CASSTGQTAYGYTF. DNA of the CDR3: TGTGCCAGCAGTACTGGACAGACCGCCTATGGCTACACCTTC.

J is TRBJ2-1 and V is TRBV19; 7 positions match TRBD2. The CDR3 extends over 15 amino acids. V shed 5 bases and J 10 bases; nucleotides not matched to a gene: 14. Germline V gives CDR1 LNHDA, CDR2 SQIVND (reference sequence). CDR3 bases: TGTGCCAGTAGTTGGGAGGGCCGGATCGTGAGAGAGCAGTTCTTC. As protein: CASSWEGRIVREQFF.

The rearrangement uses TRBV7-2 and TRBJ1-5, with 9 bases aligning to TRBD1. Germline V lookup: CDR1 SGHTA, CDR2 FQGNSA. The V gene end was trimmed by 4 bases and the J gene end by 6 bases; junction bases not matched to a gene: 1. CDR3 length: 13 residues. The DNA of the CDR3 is TGTGCCAGCAGCTCGGACAGGGGTCAGCCCCAGCATTTT. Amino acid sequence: CASSSDRGQPQHF.

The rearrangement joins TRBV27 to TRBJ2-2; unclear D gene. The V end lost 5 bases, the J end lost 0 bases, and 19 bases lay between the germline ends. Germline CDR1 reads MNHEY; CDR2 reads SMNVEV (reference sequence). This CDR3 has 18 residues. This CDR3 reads CASSPYGVYGTNTGELFF. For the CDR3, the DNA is TGTGCCAGCAGTCCGTACGGAGTCTACGGAACGAACACCGGGGAGCTGTTTTTT.

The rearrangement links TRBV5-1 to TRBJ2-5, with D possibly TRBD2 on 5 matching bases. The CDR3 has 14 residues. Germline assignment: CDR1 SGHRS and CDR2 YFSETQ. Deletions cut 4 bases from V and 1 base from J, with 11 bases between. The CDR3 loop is CASSNLRAQETQYF. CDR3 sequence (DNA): TGCGCCAGCAGCAACCTGAGGGCCCAAGAGACCCAGTACTTC.

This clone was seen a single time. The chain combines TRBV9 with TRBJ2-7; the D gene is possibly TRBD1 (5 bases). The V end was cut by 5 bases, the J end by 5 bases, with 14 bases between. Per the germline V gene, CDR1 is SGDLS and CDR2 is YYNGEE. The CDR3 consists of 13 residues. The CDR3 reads CASSNEDIHEQYF. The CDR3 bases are TGTGCCAGCAGTAACGAGGACATCCACGAGCAGTACTTC.

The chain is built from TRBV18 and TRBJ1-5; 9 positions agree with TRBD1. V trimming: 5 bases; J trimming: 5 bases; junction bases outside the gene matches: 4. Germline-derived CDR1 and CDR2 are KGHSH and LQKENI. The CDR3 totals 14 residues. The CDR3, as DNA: TGTGCCAGCTCAGAAACAGGGGGCCATCAGCCCCAGCATTTT. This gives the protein CASSETGGHQPQHF.